Included here is one T cell receptor (beta chain) sequence, with context. Antigen: not known. Per germline, CDR1 KGHSH and CDR2 LQKENI. The V end lost 4 bases, the J end lost 0 bases, and 15 bases lay between the germline ends. CDR3 size: 17 residues. This sample is drawn from a study of PD-1 blockade in classical Hodgkin lymphoma. Study-wide results and caveats: Complete responders' diversity at baseline resembled that of newly diagnosed patients. CD4+ TCR diversity rose significantly by C4D1, and CD8+ TCR diversity did not. At baseline, newly diagnosed patients reportedly showed less TCR diversity than healthy donors.

All trial patients relapsed after autologous stem cell transplantation. The assay was immunoSEQ multiplex PCR, and TCRdb's table has in-frame clones only and misses some. Here the sample spans 20,000 to 25,000 clones, about 80% being singletons. The source is a human donor with classical Hodgkin lymphoma. V usage is TRBV18 and J usage is TRBJ1-4; D is unclear. Sequencing used peripheral blood mononuclear cells (PBMCs), obtained before the second cycle of nivolumab. The CDR3 sequence is CASSLYPGTATNEKLFF. The CDR3, as DNA: TGTGCCAGCTCACTCTACCCAGGCACCGCAACTAATGAAAAACTGTTTTTT.